This TCR beta chain was documented in a study of blood T cell repertoires in COVID-19. Method: immunoSEQ multiplex PCR; TCRdb's copy keeps in-frame clones and lacks some. Of 120,000 to 150,000 clones in the sample, around 81% were seen once. The CDR3 is 14 residues long. Germline V gene data show CDR1 as MNHNY and CDR2 as SVGAGI (reference sequence). J lost 0 bases, V lost 7 bases, and 5 bases had no gene match. The chain carries TRBV6-6 and TRBJ2-7; TRBD1 matches at 8 bases. The clonotype originates from a man aged 55-75 years with active or convalescent COVID-19. Specimen: peripheral blood. The CDR3 loop is CASTKGQGSYEQYF. CDR3 DNA sequence: TGTGCCAGCACCAAAGGACAGGGCTCCTACGAGCAGTACTTC.